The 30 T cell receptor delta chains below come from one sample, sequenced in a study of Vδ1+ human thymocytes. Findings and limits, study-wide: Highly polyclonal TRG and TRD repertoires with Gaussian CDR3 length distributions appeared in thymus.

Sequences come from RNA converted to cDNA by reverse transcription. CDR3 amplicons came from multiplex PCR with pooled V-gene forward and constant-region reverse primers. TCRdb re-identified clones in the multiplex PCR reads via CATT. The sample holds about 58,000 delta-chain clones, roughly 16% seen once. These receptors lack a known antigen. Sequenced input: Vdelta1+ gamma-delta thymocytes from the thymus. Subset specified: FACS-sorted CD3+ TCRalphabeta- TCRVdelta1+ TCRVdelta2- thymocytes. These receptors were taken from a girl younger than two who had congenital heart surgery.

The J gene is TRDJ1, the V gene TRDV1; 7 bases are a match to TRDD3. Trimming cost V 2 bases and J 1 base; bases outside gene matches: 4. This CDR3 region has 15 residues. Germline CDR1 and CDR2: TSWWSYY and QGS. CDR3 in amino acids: CALGENLGGTDKLIF. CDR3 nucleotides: TGTGCTCTTGGGGAAAACCTGGGGGGCACCGATAAACTCATCTTT.

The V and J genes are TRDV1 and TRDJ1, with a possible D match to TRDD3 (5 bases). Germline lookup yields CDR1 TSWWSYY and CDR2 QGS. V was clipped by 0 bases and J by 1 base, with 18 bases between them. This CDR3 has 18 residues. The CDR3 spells CALGELLNGGAPTDKLIF. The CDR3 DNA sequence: TGTGCTCTTGGGGAACTATTGAACGGGGGGGCCCCCACCGATAAACTCATCTTT.

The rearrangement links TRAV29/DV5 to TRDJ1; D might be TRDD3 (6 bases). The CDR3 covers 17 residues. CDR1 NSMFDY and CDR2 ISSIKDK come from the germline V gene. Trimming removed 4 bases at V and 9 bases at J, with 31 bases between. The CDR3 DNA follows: TGTGCAGCAGGCGCGCGAGTCTTGGATACTGGTCCGATCCAACTCATCTTT. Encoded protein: CAAGARVLDTGPIQLIF.

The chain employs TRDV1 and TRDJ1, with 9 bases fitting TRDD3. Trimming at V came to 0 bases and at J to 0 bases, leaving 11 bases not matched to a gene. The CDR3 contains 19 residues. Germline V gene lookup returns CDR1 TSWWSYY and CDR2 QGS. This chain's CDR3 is CALGELNRHWGTYTDKLIF. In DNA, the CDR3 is TGTGCTCTTGGGGAACTCAACCGGCACTGGGGGACCTACACCGATAAACTCATCTTT.

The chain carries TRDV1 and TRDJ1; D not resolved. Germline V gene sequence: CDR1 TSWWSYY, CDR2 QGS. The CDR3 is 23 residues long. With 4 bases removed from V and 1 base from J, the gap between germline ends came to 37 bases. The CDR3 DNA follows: TGTGCTCTTGGGGGCCTCTTAATGAATCCGCCGCCCGCATATGGCCTTGGCACCGATAAACTCATCTTT. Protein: CALGGLLMNPPPAYGLGTDKLIF.

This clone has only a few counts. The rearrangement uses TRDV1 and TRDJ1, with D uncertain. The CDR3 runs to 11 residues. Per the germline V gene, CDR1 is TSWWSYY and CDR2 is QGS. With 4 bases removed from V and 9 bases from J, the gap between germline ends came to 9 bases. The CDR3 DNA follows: TGTGCTCTTGGGGGTCTGGAGGAACTCATCTTT. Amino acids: CALGGLEELIF.

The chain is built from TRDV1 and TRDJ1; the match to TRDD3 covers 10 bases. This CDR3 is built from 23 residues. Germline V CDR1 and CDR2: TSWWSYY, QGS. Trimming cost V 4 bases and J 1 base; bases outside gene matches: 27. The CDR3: CALGGPTQGDTSENPDPTDKLIF. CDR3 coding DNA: TGTGCTCTTGGGGGGCCTACGCAGGGGGATACGAGCGAGAATCCAGACCCCACCGATAAACTCATCTTT.

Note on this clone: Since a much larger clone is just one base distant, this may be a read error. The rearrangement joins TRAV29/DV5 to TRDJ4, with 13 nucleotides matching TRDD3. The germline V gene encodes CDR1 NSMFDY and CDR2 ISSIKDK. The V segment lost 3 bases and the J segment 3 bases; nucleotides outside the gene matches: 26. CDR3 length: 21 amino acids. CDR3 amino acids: CAATDQSPSTKYWGIRGPLIF. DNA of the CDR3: TGTGCAGCAACCGACCAATCTCCTTCCACAAAGTACTGGGGGATACGTGGACCCCTGATCTTT.

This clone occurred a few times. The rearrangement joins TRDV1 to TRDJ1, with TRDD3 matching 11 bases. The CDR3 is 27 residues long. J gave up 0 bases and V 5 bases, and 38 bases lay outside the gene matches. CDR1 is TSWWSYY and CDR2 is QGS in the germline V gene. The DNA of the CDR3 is TGTGCTCTTGGGAATCGGCCAATTCGTCGTGGAACCTACGGCCTCATACTGGGGGATAAGTACACCGATAAACTCATCTTT. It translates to CALGNRPIRRGTYGLILGDKYTDKLIF.

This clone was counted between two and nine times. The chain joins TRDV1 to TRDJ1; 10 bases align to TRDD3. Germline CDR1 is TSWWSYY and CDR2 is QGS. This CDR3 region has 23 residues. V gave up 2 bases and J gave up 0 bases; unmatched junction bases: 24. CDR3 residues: CALGELAPLAGGIRGPNTDKLIF. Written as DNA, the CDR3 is TGTGCTCTTGGGGAATTAGCACCCCTAGCCGGGGGGATACGGGGCCCGAACACCGATAAACTCATCTTT.

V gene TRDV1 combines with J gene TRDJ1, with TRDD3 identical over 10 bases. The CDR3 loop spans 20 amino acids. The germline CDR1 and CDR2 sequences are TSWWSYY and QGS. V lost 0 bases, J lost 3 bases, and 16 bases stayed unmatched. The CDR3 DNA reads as TGTGCTCTTGGGGAACTAGATTCTGATTCCGGGGGATACGCAGCCGATAAACTCATCTTT. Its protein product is CALGELDSDSGGYAADKLIF.

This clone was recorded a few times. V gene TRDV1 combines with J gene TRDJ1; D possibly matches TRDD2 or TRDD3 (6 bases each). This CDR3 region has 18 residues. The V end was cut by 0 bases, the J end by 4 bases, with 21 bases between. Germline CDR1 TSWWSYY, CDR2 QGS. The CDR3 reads CALGELPTTVGAHDKLIF. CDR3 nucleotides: TGTGCTCTTGGGGAACTTCCTACTACTGTGGGGGCCCACGATAAACTCATCTTT.

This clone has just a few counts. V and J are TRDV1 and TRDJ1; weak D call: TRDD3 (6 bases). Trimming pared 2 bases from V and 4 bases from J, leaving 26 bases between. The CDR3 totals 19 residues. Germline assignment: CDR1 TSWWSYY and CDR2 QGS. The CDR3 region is CALGESLQRWTGPRDKLIF. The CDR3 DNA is TGTGCTCTTGGGGAAAGCCTCCAAAGGTGGACTGGGCCGCGCGATAAACTCATCTTT.

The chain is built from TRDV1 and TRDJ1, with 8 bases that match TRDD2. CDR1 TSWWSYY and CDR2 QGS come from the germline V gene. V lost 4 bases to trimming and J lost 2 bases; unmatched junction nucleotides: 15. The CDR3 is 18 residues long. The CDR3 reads CALGVILPTRVQTDKLIF. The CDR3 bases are TGTGCTCTTGGGGTCATACTTCCTACGAGGGTCCAAACCGATAAACTCATCTTT.

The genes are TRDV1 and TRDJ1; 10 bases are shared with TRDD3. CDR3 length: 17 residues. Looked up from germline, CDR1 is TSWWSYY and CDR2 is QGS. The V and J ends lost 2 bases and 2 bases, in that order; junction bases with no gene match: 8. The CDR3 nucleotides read TGTGCTCTTGGGGAAAAACTGGGGGATTTTAAAACCGATAAACTCATCTTT. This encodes CALGEKLGDFKTDKLIF.

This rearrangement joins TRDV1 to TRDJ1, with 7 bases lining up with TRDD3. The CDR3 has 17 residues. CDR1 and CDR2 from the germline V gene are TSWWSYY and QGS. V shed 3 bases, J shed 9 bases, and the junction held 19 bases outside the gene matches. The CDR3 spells CALGEWVSTGIPLELIF. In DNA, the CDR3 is TGTGCTCTTGGGGAGTGGGTTTCTACCGGGATACCCCTCGAACTCATCTTT.

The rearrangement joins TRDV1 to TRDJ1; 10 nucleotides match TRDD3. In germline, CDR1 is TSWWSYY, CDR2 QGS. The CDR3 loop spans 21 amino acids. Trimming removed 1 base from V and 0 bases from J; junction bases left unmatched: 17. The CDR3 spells CALGERGPMGDTVFDTDKLIF. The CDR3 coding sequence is TGTGCTCTTGGGGAACGGGGTCCGATGGGGGATACCGTCTTTGACACCGATAAACTCATCTTT.

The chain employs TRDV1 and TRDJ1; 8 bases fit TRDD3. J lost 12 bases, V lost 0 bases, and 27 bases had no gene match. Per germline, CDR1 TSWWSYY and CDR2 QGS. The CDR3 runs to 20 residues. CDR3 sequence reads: CALGELVPYGGWGYPGKVIF. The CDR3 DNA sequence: TGTGCTCTTGGGGAACTAGTTCCCTACGGGGGCTGGGGATACCCGGGGAAGGTCATCTTT.

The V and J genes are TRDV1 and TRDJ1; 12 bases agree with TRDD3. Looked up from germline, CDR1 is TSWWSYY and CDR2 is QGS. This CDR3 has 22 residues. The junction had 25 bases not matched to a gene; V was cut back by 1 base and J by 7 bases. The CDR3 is CALGEPGLLSVLGDTYIPKLIF. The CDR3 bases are TGTGCTCTTGGGGAACCCGGGCTTCTCTCTGTACTGGGGGATACCTACATCCCTAAACTCATCTTT.

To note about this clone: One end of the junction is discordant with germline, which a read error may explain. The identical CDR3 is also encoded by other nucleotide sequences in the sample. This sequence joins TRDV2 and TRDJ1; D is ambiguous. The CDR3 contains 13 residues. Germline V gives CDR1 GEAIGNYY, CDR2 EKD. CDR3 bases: TGCGCCTGTAATCCAATAAACACCGATAAACTCATCTTT. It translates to CACNPINTDKLIF.

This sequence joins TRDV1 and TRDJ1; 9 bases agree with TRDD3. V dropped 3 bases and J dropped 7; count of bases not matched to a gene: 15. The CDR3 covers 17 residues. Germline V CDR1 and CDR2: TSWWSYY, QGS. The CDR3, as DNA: TGTGCTCTTGGGGACGCACTCGCCCGGGGGATACAGGGTAAACTCATCTTT. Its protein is CALGDALARGIQGKLIF.

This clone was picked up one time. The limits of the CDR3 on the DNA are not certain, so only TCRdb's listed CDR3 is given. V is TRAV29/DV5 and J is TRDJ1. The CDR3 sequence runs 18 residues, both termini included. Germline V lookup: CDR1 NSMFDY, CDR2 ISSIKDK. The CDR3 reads CSVLLCSKLFWLLDKLIF.

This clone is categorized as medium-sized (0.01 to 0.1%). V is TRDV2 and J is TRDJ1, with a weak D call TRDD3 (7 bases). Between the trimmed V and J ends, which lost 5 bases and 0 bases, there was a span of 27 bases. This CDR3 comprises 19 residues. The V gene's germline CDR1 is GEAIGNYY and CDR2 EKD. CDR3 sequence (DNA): TGTGCCTGTGCCTTCCCTACTGGGGCCACCTTAATCTACACCGATAAACTCATCTTT. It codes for CACAFPTGATLIYTDKLIF.

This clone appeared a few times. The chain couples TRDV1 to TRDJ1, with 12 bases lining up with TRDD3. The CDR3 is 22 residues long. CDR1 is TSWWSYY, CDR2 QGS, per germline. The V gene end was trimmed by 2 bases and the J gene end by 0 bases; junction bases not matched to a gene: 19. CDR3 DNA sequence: TGTGCTCTTGGGGAATTCGCACCCGAACTGGGGGATACCAGGGAAAACACCGATAAACTCATCTTT. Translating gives CALGEFAPELGDTRENTDKLIF.

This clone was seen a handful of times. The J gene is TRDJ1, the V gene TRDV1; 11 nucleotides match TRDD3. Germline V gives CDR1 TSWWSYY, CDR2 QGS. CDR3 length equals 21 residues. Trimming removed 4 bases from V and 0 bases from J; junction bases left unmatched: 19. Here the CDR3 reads CALGASFRLGDKPLYTDKLIF. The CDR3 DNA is TGTGCTCTTGGGGCCTCCTTCCGACTGGGGGATAAGCCCCTGTACACCGATAAACTCATCTTT.

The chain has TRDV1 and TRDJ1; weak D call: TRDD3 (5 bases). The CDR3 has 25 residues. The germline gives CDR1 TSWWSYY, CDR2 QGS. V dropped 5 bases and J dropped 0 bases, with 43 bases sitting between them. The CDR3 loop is CALGTTVGSTRARGKPLMYTDKLIF. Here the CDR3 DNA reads TGTGCTCTTGGGACTACGGTGGGGAGTACTCGGGCGCGAGGAAAACCCTTAATGTACACCGATAAACTCATCTTT.

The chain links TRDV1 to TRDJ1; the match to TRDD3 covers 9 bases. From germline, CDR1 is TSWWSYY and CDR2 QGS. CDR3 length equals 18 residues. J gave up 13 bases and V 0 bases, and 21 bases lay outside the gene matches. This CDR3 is CALGELTPLLPVLGEYIF. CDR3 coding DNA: TGTGCTCTTGGGGAACTCACCCCCCTTCTTCCCGTACTGGGGGAATACATCTTT.

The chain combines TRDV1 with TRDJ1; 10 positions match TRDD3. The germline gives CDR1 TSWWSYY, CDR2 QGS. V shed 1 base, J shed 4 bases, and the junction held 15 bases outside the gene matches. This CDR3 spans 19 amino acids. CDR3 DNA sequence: TGTGCTCTTGGGGAACCCGCCGAAGGGGGATACGCTAAGATCGATAAACTCATCTTT. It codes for CALGEPAEGGYAKIDKLIF.

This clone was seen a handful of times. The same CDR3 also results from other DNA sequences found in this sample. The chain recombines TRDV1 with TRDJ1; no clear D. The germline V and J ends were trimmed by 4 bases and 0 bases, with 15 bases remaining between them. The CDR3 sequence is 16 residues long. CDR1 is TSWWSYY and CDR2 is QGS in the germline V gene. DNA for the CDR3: TGTGCTCTTGGGGTCTTGTATATTCCCCACACCGATAAACTCATCTTT. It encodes CALGVLYIPHTDKLIF.

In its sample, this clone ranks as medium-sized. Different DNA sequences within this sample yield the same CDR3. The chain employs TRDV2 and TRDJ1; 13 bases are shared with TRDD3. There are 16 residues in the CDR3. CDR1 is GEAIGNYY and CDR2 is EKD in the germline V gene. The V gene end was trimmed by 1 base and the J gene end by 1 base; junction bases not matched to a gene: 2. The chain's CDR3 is CACDTLGDTSTDKLIF. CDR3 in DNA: TGTGCCTGTGACACACTGGGGGATACGTCCACCGATAAACTCATCTTT.